This T cell receptor (beta chain) comes out of a study of radiation and T cells in renal cell carcinoma. Background on the study: Nephrectomy followed 15 Gy stereotactic body radiation by 4 weeks. Study-wide findings and caveats: Top tumor clonotypes rose in blood 2 weeks post-radiation, then contracted. Baseline intratumoral clonotype presence is unknown without pretreatment biopsies.

Time point meaning: baseline pretreatment blood. Treatment reported: 15 Gy SBRT to primary tumor, nephrectomy 4 weeks later. This renal cell carcinoma was of the clear cell type. The method was immunoSEQ multiplex PCR; TCRdb's version includes in-frame clones alone and lacks a portion of them. The sample gives about 61,000 clones, about three quarters of which show up once; 7.3% is in the top ten. Looked up from germline, CDR1 is SGHVS and CDR2 is FQNEAQ. This CDR3 comprises 14 residues. Trimming took 5 bases from V and 2 from J, leaving 12 bases between them. Notes on this clone: Its antigen is still unknown.

This TCR was sampled from a man aged 60 to 75 with renal cell carcinoma. The specimen comprised blood, sampled from a patient whose treatment included radiotherapy and nephrectomy. The chain employs TRBV7-8 and TRBJ2-5; no definite D call. CDR3 protein: CASSTEVNQETQYF. Written as DNA, the CDR3 is TGTGCCAGCAGCACAGAGGTCAATCAAGAGACCCAGTACTTC.